This T cell receptor beta chain was captured by sequencing in a study of blood T cell repertoires in COVID-19. Repertoires were generated with immunoSEQ multiplex PCR, while TCRdb's copy carries only in-frame clones and drops some. The sample includes more than 250,000 clones, around 80% of them seen just once. The clonotype originates from a man aged 40-49 years who had been exposed to COVID-19. Sequenced input: PBMCs or T cells enriched from blood (not recorded which).

The CDR3 loop is CAWRAGLGNQPQHF. The CDR3 nucleotides read TGTGCCTGGAGAGCGGGGTTAGGCAATCAGCCCCAGCATTTT. This chain uses TRBV30 with TRBJ1-5; D not certain. Per the germline V gene, CDR1 is GTSNPN and CDR2 is SVGIG (reference sequence). This CDR3 has 14 residues. V lost 3 bases to trimming and J lost 2 bases, with 11 bases between them.